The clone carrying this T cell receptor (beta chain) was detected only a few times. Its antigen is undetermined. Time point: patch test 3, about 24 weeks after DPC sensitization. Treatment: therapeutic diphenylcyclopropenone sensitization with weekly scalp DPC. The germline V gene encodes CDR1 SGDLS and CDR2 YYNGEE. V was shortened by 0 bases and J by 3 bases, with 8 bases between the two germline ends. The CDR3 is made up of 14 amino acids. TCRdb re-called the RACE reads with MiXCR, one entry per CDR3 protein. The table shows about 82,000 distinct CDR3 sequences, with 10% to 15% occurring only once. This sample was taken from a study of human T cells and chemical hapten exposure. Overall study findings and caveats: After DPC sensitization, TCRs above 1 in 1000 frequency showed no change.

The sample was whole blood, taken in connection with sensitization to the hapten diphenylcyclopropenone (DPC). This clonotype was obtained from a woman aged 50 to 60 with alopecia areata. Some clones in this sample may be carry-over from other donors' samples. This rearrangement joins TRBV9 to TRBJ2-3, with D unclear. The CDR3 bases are TGTGCCAGCAGCGTAGACCGCGTGACAGATACGCAGTATTTT. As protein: CASSVDRVTDTQYF.